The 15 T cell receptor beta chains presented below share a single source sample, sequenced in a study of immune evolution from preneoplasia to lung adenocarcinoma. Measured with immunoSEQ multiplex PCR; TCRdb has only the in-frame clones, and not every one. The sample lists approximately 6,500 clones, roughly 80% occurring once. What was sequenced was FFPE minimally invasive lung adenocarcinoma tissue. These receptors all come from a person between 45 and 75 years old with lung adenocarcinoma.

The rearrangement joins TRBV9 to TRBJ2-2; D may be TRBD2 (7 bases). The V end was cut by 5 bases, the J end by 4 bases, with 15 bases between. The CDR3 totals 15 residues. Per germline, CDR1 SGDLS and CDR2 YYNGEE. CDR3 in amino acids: CASRRGGLSTGELFF. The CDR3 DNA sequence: TGTGCCAGCAGGAGGGGGGGCTTAAGCACCGGGGAGCTGTTTTTT.

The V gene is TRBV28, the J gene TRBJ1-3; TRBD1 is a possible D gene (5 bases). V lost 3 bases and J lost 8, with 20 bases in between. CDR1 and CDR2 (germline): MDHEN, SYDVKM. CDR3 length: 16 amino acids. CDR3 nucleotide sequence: TGTGCCAGCAGTTTCATCGGTGGGGCTAGGGGAGACACCATATATTTT. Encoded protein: CASSFIGGARGDTIYF.

The CDR3 here is CASRTGTSSTGELFF. CDR3 bases: TGTGCCAGCAGGACAGGGACTAGCAGCACCGGGGAGCTGTTTTTT. The chain has TRBV13 and TRBJ2-2; 9 bases agree with TRBD2. Germline V gene data show CDR1 as PRHDT and CDR2 as FYEKMQ (reference sequence). V shed 6 bases and J 4 bases; nucleotides not matched to a gene: 6. The CDR3 extends over 15 amino acids.

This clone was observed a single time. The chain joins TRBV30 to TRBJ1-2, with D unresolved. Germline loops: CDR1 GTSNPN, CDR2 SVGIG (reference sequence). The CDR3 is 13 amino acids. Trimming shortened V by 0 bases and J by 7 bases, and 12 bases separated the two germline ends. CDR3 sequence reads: CAWSVDISAGYTF. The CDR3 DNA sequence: TGTGCCTGGAGTGTCGACATTTCGGCTGGCTACACCTTC.

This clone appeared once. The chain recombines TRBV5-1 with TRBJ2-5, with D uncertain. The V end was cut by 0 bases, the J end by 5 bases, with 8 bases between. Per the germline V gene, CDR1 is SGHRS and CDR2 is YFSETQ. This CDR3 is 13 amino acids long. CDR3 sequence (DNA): TGCGCCAGCAGCTTGGGGATGGGCGAGACCCAGTACTTC. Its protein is CASSLGMGETQYF.

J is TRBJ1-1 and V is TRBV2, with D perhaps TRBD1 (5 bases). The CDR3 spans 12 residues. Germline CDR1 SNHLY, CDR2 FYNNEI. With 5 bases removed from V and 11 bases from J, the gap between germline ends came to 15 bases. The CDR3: CASSTGLGDAFF. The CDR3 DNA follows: TGTGCCAGCAGTACAGGCTTAGGCGATGCTTTCTTT.

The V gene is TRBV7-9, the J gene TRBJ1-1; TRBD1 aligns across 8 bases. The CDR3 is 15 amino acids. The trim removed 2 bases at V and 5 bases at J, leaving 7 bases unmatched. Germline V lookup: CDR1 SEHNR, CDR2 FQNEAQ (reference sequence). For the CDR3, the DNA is TGTGCCAGCAGCTTAAGCTCAGGGGGCAGGACTGAAGCTTTCTTT. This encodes CASSLSSGGRTEAFF.

CDR3 in DNA: TGTGCTAGTGGTTTGGTACTTCCTAGCGGGGGGCAAAGGAGGTCCTACAATGAGCAGTTCTTC. Translated, it gives CASGLVLPSGGQRRSYNEQFF. The chain is built from TRBV12-5 and TRBJ2-1; 11 bases are a match to TRBD2. CDR3 length: 21 amino acids. Looked up from germline, CDR1 is LGHNT and CDR2 is FRNRAP. With V trimmed by 0 bases and J by 1 base, 14 bases remained unmatched.

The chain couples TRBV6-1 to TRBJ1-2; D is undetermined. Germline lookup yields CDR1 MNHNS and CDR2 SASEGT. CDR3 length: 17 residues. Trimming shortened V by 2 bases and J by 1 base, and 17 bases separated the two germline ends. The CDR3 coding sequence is TGTGCCAGCAGTGAATTATCCGTCGGACTAAGTAACTATGGCTACACCTTC. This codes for CASSELSVGLSNYGYTF.

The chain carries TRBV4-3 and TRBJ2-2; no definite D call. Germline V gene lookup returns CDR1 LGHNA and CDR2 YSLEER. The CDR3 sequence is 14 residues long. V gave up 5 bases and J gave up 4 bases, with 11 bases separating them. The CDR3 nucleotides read TGCGCCAGCAGCGGAAGCTCGGGCACCGGGGAGCTGTTTTTT. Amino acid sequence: CASSGSSGTGELFF.

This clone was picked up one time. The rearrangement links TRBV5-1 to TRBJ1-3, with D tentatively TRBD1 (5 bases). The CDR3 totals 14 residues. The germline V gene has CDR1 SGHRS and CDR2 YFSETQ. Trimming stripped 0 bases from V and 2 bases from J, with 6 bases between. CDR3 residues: CASSLAGAGNTIYF. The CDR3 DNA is TGCGCCAGCAGCTTGGCGGGGGCTGGAAACACCATATATTTT.

For the CDR3, the DNA is TGTGCCAGCAGCGACAATCTGGGGACTGCATACTACGAGCAGTACTTC. This codes for CASSDNLGTAYYEQYF. The V gene is TRBV7-2, the J gene TRBJ2-7; tentative D call: TRBD2 (6 bases). The CDR3 extends over 16 amino acids. Germline V gives CDR1 SGHTA, CDR2 FQGNSA. V was trimmed by 5 bases and J by 3 bases, leaving 20 bases between them.

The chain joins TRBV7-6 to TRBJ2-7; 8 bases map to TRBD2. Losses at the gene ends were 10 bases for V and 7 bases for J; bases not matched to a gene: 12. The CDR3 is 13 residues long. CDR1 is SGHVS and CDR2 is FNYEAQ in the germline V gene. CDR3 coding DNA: TGTGCCAACCCGAACGGGAGGGCTTTAGAGCAGTACTTC. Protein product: CANPNGRALEQYF.

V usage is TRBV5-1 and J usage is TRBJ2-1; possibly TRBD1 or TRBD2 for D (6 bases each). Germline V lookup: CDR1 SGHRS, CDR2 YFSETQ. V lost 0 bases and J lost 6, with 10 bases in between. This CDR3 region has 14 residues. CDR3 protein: CASSLGGGTNEQFF. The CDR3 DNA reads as TGCGCCAGCAGCTTGGGAGGGGGGACCAATGAGCAGTTCTTC.

CDR3 bases: TGTGCCAGCAGCTTGTACAGGGCGGGCGGAGGTGGCTACACCTTC. It codes for CASSLYRAGGGGYTF. The chain links TRBV5-4 to TRBJ1-2; possible D gene TRBD1, 6 bases. Per the germline V gene, CDR1 is SGHNT and CDR2 is YYREEE (reference sequence). The CDR3 is made up of 15 amino acids. With 1 base removed from V and 7 bases from J, the gap between germline ends came to 17 bases.